What follows are 17 T cell receptor beta chains derived from one specimen sequenced in a study of cytomegalovirus exposure and HLA in healthy donors. The PCR contained 60 Vbeta and 13 Jbeta primers. Sequencing used immunoSEQ multiplex PCR; TCRdb keeps in-frame clones, though not all of them. The sample yields around 230,000 clones, around 78% seen once. Source material: PBMCs. Every receptor here comes from a boy aged 5 to 17 in good health and CMV-seronegative.

The genes are TRBV2 and TRBJ2-5; TRBD1 matches at 7 bases. This CDR3 spans 15 amino acids. V was clipped by 5 bases and J by 11 bases; unmatched bases: 17. Germline V gene lookup returns CDR1 SNHLY and CDR2 FYNNEI. The CDR3 reads CASSFTGERGQGQYF. CDR3 in DNA: TGTGCCAGCAGTTTCACAGGGGAAAGGGGACAAGGGCAGTACTTC.

This chain connects TRBV11-3 to TRBJ1-2; no reliable D call. V dropped 1 base and J dropped 2 bases, with 11 bases sitting between them. Looked up from germline, CDR1 is SGHNT and CDR2 is YENEEA. The CDR3 has 15 residues. CDR3 coding DNA: TGTGCCAGCAGCTTAGTCGCAGGTATCAACTATGGCTACACCTTC. Its translation: CASSLVAGINYGYTF.

This clone was counted between two and nine times. The chain has TRBV4-1 and TRBJ2-2, with a tentative D call TRBD1 (5 bases). The CDR3 covers 13 residues. Germline V gives CDR1 MGHRA, CDR2 YSYEKL. The V end lost 1 base, the J end lost 8 bases, and 8 bases lay between the germline ends. CDR3 residues: CASSQAQGGELFF. The CDR3 bases are TGCGCCAGCAGCCAAGCGCAGGGAGGGGAGCTGTTTTTT.

The CDR3 DNA reads as TGCGCCAGCAGCCCCGTCCCGGGTCGGGAAGAGACCCAGTACTTC. It encodes CASSPVPGREETQYF. The genes are TRBV5-1 and TRBJ2-5, with D hard to call. Trimming cost V 4 bases and J 3 bases, with 16 bases left between them. Germline-derived CDR1 and CDR2 are SGHRS and YFSETQ. There are 15 residues in the CDR3. Combining the CDR3 with reference TRBV5-1 and TRBJ2-5 gives the whole variable domain KAGVTQTPRYLIKTRGQQVTLSCSPISGHRSVSWYQQTPGQGLQFLFEYFSETQRNKGNFPGRFSGRQFSNSRSEMNVSTLELGDSALYLCASSPVPGREETQYFGPGTRLLVL.

V gene TRBV9 combines with J gene TRBJ2-7; 8 nucleotides align to TRBD2. V was clipped by 1 base and J by 2 bases; unmatched bases: 14. Germline CDR1 is SGDLS and CDR2 is YYNGEE. The CDR3 has 18 amino acids. CDR3 sequence reads: CASSVRALREGGAYEQYF. The CDR3 region has the DNA TGTGCCAGCAGCGTAAGGGCTTTACGGGAGGGGGGGGCCTACGAGCAGTACTTC.

This chain uses TRBV13 with TRBJ1-3; D perhaps matches TRBD1 (6 bases). Trimming stripped 3 bases from V and 1 base from J, with 19 bases between. The CDR3 spans 18 residues. Germline assignment: CDR1 PRHDT and CDR2 FYEKMQ (reference sequence). The CDR3 DNA follows: TGTGCCAGCAGCTTCGGAAGGGGGGGGAGGAGTTCTGGAAACACCATATATTTT. Translating it yields CASSFGRGGRSSGNTIYF.

This rearrangement joins TRBV28 to TRBJ2-1, with 10 bases that match TRBD2. This CDR3 comprises 15 residues. Germline assignment: CDR1 MDHEN and CDR2 SYDVKM. With 6 bases clipped from V and 3 bases from J, the junction kept 5 bases outside the gene matches. CDR3: CASSSGTSDYNEQFF. CDR3 DNA: TGTGCCAGCAGCTCCGGGACTAGCGACTACAATGAGCAGTTCTTC.

The chain employs TRBV30 and TRBJ2-7; D not certain. Deletions cut 3 bases from V and 4 bases from J, with 7 bases between. Germline loops: CDR1 GTSNPN, CDR2 SVGIG (reference sequence). The CDR3 is 11 residues long. Here the CDR3 reads CAWRAVYEQYF. In DNA form, the CDR3 reads TGTGCCTGGAGAGCCGTTTACGAGCAGTACTTC.

V and J are TRBV30 and TRBJ1-1; no clear D gene. The germline V gene encodes CDR1 GTSNPN and CDR2 SVGIG (reference sequence). V was shortened by 4 bases and J by 11 bases, with 14 bases between the two germline ends. The CDR3 spans 11 residues. The CDR3: CAWTVLRGAFF. Here the CDR3 DNA reads TGTGCCTGGACCGTACTCCGAGGGGCTTTCTTT.

This chain links TRBV2 with TRBJ1-1, with D maybe TRBD1 (5 bases). The germline V gene has CDR1 SNHLY and CDR2 FYNNEI. Trimming removed 2 bases from V and 5 bases from J, with 9 bases in between. The CDR3 runs to 13 residues. CDR3 residues: CASSERGGTEAFF. Here the CDR3 DNA reads TGTGCCAGCAGTGAACGGGGGGGGACTGAAGCTTTCTTT.

This clone was counted a few times. The rearrangement links TRBV5-4 to TRBJ1-2; 10 bases align to TRBD1. This CDR3 spans 15 amino acids. Per germline, CDR1 SGHNT and CDR2 YYREEE (reference sequence). Germline trimming cut 4 bases from V and 3 bases from J; bases unmatched to any gene: 6. The CDR3 nucleotides are TGTGCCAGCAGCCTGGGACAGGGGACTTACTATGGCTACACCTTC. Its protein is CASSLGQGTYYGYTF.

The chain uses TRBV5-6 and TRBJ2-5; 10 bases line up with TRBD2. Germline-derived CDR1 and CDR2 are SGHDT and YYEEEE. The CDR3 has 15 residues. Trimming at V came to 1 base and at J to 5 bases, leaving 5 bases not matched to a gene. CDR3 loop: CASSLKTSGIETQYF. CDR3 DNA: TGTGCCAGCAGCTTGAAAACTAGCGGGATTGAGACCCAGTACTTC.

The chain combines TRBV5-4 with TRBJ1-1; D ambiguous. V shed 1 base and J shed 2 bases, with 9 bases lying between them. The germline V gene has CDR1 SGHNT and CDR2 YYREEE (reference sequence). CDR3 length: 14 amino acids. CDR3 sequence (DNA): TGTGCCAGCAGCTTGTTTTCCGTAAACACTGAAGCTTTCTTT. It translates to CASSLFSVNTEAFF.

With regard to this clone: One end of the junction does not line up with germline, which may come from a read error. The J gene is TRBJ1-4, the V gene TRBV7-9; 7 bases map to TRBD1. Germline lookup yields CDR1 SEHNR and CDR2 FQNEAQ (reference sequence). The CDR3 loop spans 16 amino acids. The CDR3 DNA reads TGTTCCAGCGCCAGGGGGAGGTCGATTGCTAATGAAAAACTGTTTTTT. Translated: CSSARGRSIANEKLFF.

The CDR3 sequence: CASRAQGSSAFF. The DNA for the CDR3 is TGTGCCAGCAGGGCACAGGGTTCGTCAGCTTTCTTT. The chain carries TRBV27 and TRBJ1-1; D perhaps matches TRBD1 (6 bases). Trimming shortened V by 6 bases and J by 10 bases, and 15 bases separated the two germline ends. Germline-derived CDR1 and CDR2 are MNHEY and SMNVEV (reference sequence). The CDR3 runs 12 residues.

The rearrangement uses TRBV30 and TRBJ1-1; D unresolved. From germline, CDR1 is GTSNPN and CDR2 SVGIG (reference sequence). The CDR3 spans 11 residues. V was clipped by 5 bases and J by 9 bases, with 13 bases between them. CDR3 protein: CAWEIGAQAFF. The CDR3 DNA sequence: TGTGCCTGGGAGATCGGTGCTCAAGCTTTCTTT.

This clone has more than one count but fewer than ten. The J gene is TRBJ2-7, the V gene TRBV7-6; 7 bases are shared with TRBD1. Germline values: CDR1 SGHVS, CDR2 FNYEAQ. The junction had 10 bases not matched to a gene; V was cut back by 5 bases and J by 3 bases. The CDR3 has 15 residues. The CDR3 DNA reads TGTGCCAGCAGCCTGTCCGAGGGGGCGGACTACGAGCAGTACTTC. Amino acids: CASSLSEGADYEQYF.